Sequencing of this T cell receptor (beta chain) was carried out in a study of blood T cell repertoires in COVID-19. Assay: immunoSEQ multiplex PCR; the TCRdb copy retains only in-frame clones and omits some. The table records more than 300,000 clones, 70% to 90% of them present only once. Per germline, CDR1 LGHNA and CDR2 YNFKEQ. The CDR3 is 15 residues long. V was clipped by 1 base and J by 12 bases, with 19 bases between them. Input material: peripheral blood. This chain links TRBV4-2 with TRBJ2-4; possibly TRBD2 for D (5 bases). The sequence derives from a man aged 18 to 30 who had recovered from COVID-19. This chain's CDR3 is CASSQAGSSNLAQYF. The CDR3 DNA sequence: TGTGCCAGCAGCCAAGCGGGATCTAGTAATCTCGCTCAGTACTTC.